This entry features one TCR beta chain sequence. Its antigen is as yet unknown. The junction had 7 bases not matched to a gene; V was cut back by 3 bases and J by 7 bases. Per the germline V gene, CDR1 is SQVTM and CDR2 is ANQGSEA. This CDR3 has 14 residues. Primers included in the PCR were 60 Vbeta and 13 Jbeta primers. Clones were sequenced by immunoSEQ multiplex PCR, and TCRdb holds only the in-frame ones, with some missing. The sample includes just over 200,000 clones, 65% to 80% of them seen just once. The data were obtained in a study of cytomegalovirus exposure and HLA in healthy donors. Whole-study results and caveats: TCR beta sequences reportedly predicted the HLA-A and HLA-B alleles of most subjects accurately.

Sequencing was done on a sample of PBMCs. The sequence was collected from a man aged 50 or older in good health and CMV-seronegative. The chain couples TRBV29-1 to TRBJ2-1; 9 positions agree with TRBD2. The CDR3 here is CSVDGGRAGNEQFF. CDR3 sequence (DNA): TGCAGCGTTGATGGCGGGAGGGCCGGGAATGAGCAGTTCTTC.